Listed below are T cell receptor beta chains from one sample, sequenced in a study of vaccination effects on CD4 cells after COVID-19. Their recognized antigens are unknown. Clones were read by immunoSEQ multiplex PCR, and TCRdb kept only the in-frame ones, dropping some. The data contain around 35,000 clones, roughly 79% of them seen just once; the ten biggest clones take up about 2.9%. The sample in question was CD4+ T cells from PBMCs cultured without peptide, obtained before COVID-19 vaccination. The receptors derive from a human donor who received a COVID-19 vaccine. CDR3s include the opening cysteine and the closing phenylalanine or tryptophan. Each record gives: J gene, V gene, clone size, CDR3 protein. Clone size is not always given. Where it is, it says once, few, many or a class for expanded clones.

j_call: TRBJ1-1
v_call: TRBV7-8
clone_size: .
cdr3_aa: CASSFAFGSDTENTEAFF

j_call: TRBJ2-7
v_call: TRBV4-1
clone_size: .
cdr3_aa: CASSQDLGQGRHEQYF

j_call: TRBJ1-1
v_call: TRBV5-3
clone_size: few
cdr3_aa: CARSYDRRNTEAFF

j_call: TRBJ1-1
v_call: TRBV2
clone_size: .
cdr3_aa: CASWDWLNTEAFF

j_call: TRBJ2-2
v_call: TRBV6-2/TRBV6-3
clone_size: .
cdr3_aa: CASSSWGPIAGELFF

j_call: TRBJ2-3
v_call: TRBV3-1/TRBV3-2
clone_size: few
cdr3_aa: CASSQGRGTDTQYF

j_call: TRBJ2-3
v_call: TRBV6-4
clone_size: .
cdr3_aa: CASSVAGLNTDTQYF

j_call: TRBJ1-1
v_call: TRBV29-1
clone_size: once
cdr3_aa: CSTVWGTEAFF

j_call: TRBJ2-3
v_call: TRBV18
clone_size: .
cdr3_aa: CASSPSGGSTDTQYF

j_call: TRBJ2-4
v_call: TRBV29-1
clone_size: .
cdr3_aa: CSVGLAGGGNIQYF

j_call: TRBJ2-2
v_call: TRBV19
clone_size: few
cdr3_aa: CASSTYRAGNGELFF

j_call: TRBJ1-4
v_call: TRBV5-1
clone_size: once
cdr3_aa: CASSLEQGGEKLFF

j_call: TRBJ1-1
v_call: TRBV5-4
clone_size: .
cdr3_aa: CASSLARGVTNTEAFF

j_call: TRBJ1-2
v_call: TRBV7-2
clone_size: .
cdr3_aa: CASSLILGAGTSGYTF

j_call: TRBJ2-7
v_call: TRBV27
clone_size: .
cdr3_aa: CASSSVVGHEQYF

j_call: TRBJ2-3
v_call: TRBV13
clone_size: .
cdr3_aa: CASSPRQFTDTQYF